The 2 T cell receptor beta chains given below trace back to one sample, sequenced in a study of blood T cell repertoires in COVID-19. Assay used: immunoSEQ multiplex PCR; TCRdb lists only in-frame clones, some missing. The repertoire holds 170,000 or so clones, 84% seen once, with around an eighth in the top ten. Input material: peripheral blood. These receptors were taken from a man aged 18 to 29 with active or convalescent COVID-19.

This clone was seen a single time. The chain couples TRBV19 to TRBJ2-5, with 14 bases matching TRBD2. Trimming at V came to 3 bases and at J to 0 bases, leaving 6 bases not matched to a gene. The CDR3 is 18 amino acids. Germline assignment: CDR1 LNHDA and CDR2 SQIVND (reference sequence). The CDR3 here is CASSIRLAGGTHQETQYF. The CDR3 nucleotides read TGTGCCAGTAGTATCCGACTAGCGGGGGGGACCCACCAAGAGACCCAGTACTTC.

V and J are TRBV9 and TRBJ1-6; 11 nucleotides align to TRBD1. Germline loops: CDR1 SGDLS, CDR2 YYNGEE. V was clipped by 3 bases and J by 3 bases; unmatched bases: 5. The CDR3 has 17 residues. Written as DNA, the CDR3 is TGTGCCAGCAGCGCCGGACAGGGGGCAGGCTATAATTCACCCCTCCACTTT. This gives the protein CASSAGQGAGYNSPLHF.